This T cell receptor beta chain was sequenced in a study of blood T cells in healthy people across ages. On the study more broadly: Per two T cells, about one barcoded beta molecule was captured through template switching.

It was with a sample-barcoded 5' primer and a J-beta primer mix that a second PCR of about 6 to 12 cycles was run. Per-sample output comprised a minimum of 2.5 million paired-end reads containing CDR3. TCRdb reprocessed the 5' RACE reads with MiXCR, giving one entry per CDR3 protein. The repertoire holds 250,000 to 300,000 distinct CDR3 sequences, with 25% to 30% as singletons. Germline-derived CDR1 and CDR2 are MNHNS and SASEGT. V trimming: 2 bases; J trimming: 5 bases; junction bases outside the gene matches: 2. The length of the CDR3 is 15 residues. Those donating, healthy Caucasian individuals from Russia, were aged about 6 to 100. This clonotype came up a few times.

The chain couples TRBV6-1 to TRBJ2-1; 11 bases are shared with TRBD2. The source material was blood. The TCR originated in a woman in her 70s in good health. The CDR3 spells CASSELAGGNNEQFF. DNA of the CDR3: TGTGCCAGCAGTGAACTAGCGGGAGGTAACAATGAGCAGTTCTTC.